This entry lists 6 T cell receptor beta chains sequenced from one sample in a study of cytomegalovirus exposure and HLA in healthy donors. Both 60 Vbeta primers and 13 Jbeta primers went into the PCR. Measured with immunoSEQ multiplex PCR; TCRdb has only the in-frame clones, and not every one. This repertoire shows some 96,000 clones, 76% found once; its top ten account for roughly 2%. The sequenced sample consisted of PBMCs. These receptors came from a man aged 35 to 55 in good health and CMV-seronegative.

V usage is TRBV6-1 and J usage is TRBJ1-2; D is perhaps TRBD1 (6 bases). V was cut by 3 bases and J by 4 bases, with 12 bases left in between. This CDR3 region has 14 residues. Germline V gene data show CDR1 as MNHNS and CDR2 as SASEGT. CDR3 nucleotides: TGTGCCAGCAGTGAGCCCGGGACAACCTATGGCTACACCTTC. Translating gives CASSEPGTTYGYTF.

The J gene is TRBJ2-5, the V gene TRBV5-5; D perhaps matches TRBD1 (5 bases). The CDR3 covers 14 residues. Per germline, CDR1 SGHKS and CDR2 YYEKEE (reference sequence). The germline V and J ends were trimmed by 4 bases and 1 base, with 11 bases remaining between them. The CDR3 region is CASSPRQIQETQYF. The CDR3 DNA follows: TGTGCCAGCAGCCCCAGACAGATCCAAGAGACCCAGTACTTC. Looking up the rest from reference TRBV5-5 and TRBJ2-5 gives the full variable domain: DAGVTQSPTHLIKTRGQQVTLRCSPISGHKSVSWYQQVLGQGPQFIFQYYEKEERGRGNFPDRFSARQFPNYSSELNVNALLLGDSALYLCASSPRQIQETQYFGPGTRLLVL.

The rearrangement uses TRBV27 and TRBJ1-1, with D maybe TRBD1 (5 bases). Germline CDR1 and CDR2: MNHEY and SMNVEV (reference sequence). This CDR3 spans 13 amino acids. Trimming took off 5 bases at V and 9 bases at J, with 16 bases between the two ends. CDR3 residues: CASSILLTEKAFF. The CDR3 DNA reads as TGTGCCAGCAGTATACTACTGACAGAAAAAGCTTTCTTT.

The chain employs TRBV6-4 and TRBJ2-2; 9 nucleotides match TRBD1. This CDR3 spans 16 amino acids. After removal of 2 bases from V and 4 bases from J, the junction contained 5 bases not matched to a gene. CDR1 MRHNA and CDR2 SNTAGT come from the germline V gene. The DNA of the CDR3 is TGTGCCAGCAGTGACGGCGAGGGACAGGGCACCGGGGAGCTGTTTTTT. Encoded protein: CASSDGEGQGTGELFF.

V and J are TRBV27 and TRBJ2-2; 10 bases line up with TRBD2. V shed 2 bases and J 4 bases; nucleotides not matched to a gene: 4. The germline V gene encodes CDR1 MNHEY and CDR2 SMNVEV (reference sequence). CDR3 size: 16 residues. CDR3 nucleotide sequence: TGTGCCAGCAGTTTAAGATTAGCGGGGGGCACCGGGGAGCTGTTTTTT. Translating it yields CASSLRLAGGTGELFF.

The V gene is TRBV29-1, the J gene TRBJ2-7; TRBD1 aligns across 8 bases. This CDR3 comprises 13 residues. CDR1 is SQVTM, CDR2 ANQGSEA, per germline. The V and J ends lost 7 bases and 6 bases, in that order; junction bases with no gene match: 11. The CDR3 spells CSALLTGAIEQYF. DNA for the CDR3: TGCAGCGCCCTCCTGACAGGGGCTATCGAGCAGTACTTC.